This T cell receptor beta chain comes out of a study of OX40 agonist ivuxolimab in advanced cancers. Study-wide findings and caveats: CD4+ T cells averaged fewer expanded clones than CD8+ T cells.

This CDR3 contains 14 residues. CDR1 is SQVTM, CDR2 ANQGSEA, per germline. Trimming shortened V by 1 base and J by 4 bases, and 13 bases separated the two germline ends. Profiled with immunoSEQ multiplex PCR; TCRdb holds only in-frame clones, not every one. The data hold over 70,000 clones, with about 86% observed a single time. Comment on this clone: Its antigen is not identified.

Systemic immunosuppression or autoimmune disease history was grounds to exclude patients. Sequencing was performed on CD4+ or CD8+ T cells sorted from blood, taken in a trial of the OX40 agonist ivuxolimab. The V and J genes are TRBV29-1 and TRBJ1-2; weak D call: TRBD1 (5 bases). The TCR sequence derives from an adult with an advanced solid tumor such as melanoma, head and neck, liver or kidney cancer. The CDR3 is CSVEGEGPSYGYTF. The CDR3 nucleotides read TGCAGCGTTGAAGGTGAGGGACCTTCCTATGGCTACACCTTC.